This T cell receptor (beta chain) is from a study of shared clonotypes between healthy human individuals. Broader study findings: Sequencing of the sorted subsets was shown by rarefaction to be incomplete despite large depth. The authors expected sequencing depth to affect clonotype sharing among donors.

Produced via immunoSEQ multiplex PCR; TCRdb's table is partial and in-frame only. Among over a million clones, about 75% were seen once, and the ten largest hold 1.2% to 1.5%. Comments on this clone: The antigen is undetermined. The sample contains more than one DNA sequence encoding this CDR3.

V shed 1 base and J shed 2 bases, with 7 bases lying between them. The CDR3 length is 14 residues. CDR1 is SGHRS and CDR2 is YFSETQ in the germline V gene. This TCR was recovered from a man in his late teens or twenties in good health. Specimen: memory CD4+ T cells sorted from blood. Subset reported: CD45RA-negative fraction. The chain uses TRBV5-1 and TRBJ1-3; possibly TRBD1 for D (5 bases). The CDR3 loop reads CASSLSGAGNTIYF. CDR3 nucleotide sequence: TGCGCCAGCAGCTTGTCGGGGGCTGGAAACACCATATATTTT.